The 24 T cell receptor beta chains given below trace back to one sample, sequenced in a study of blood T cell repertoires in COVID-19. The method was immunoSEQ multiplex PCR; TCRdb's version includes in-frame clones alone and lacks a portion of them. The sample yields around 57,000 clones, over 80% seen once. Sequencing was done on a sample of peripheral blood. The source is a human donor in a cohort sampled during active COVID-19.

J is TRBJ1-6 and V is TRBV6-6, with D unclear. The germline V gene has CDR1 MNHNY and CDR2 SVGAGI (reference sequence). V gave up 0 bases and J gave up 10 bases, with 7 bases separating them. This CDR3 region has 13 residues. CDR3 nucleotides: TGTGCCAGCAGTTACTCGACTGGCTCACCCCTCCACTTT. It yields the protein CASSYSTGSPLHF.

Here the CDR3 DNA reads TGTGCCAGCAGTTTGCGGACAGGCAAAGCTTTCTTT. It is translated as CASSLRTGKAFF. The rearrangement joins TRBV27 to TRBJ1-1; 7 positions match TRBD1. The V gene's germline CDR1 is MNHEY and CDR2 SMNVEV (reference sequence). Trimming took 3 bases from V and 9 from J; bases not matched to a gene: 4. This CDR3 is built from 12 residues.

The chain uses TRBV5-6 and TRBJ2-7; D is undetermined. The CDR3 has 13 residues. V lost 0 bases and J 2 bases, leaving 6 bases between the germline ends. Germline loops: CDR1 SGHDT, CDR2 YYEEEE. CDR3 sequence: CASSLVSTYEQYF. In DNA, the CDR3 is TGTGCCAGCAGCTTGGTCAGTACCTACGAGCAGTACTTC.

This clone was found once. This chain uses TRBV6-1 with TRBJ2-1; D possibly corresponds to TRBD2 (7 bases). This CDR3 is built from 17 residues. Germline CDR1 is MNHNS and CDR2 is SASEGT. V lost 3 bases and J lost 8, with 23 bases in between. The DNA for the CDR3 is TGTGCCAGCAGTGACCTTCGCGGGGGCGGGGCGGGCTATGAGCAGTTCTTC. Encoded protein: CASSDLRGGGAGYEQFF.

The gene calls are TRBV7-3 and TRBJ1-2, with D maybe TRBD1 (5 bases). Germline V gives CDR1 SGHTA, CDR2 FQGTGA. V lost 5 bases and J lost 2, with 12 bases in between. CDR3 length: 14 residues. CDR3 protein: CASSLKDTNYGYTF. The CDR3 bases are TGTGCCAGCAGCCTTAAGGACACCAACTATGGCTACACCTTC.

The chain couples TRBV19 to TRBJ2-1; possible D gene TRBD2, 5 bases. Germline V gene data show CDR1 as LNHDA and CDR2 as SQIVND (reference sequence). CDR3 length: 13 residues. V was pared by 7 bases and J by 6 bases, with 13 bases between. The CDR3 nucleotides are TGTGCCAGTAAAATGAGGAGGAGCAATGAGCAGTTCTTC. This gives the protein CASKMRRSNEQFF.

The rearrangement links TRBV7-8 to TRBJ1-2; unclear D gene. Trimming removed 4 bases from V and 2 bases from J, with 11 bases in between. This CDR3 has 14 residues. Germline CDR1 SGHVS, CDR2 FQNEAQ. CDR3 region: CASSSSSGNYGYTF. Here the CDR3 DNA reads TGTGCCAGCAGCTCAAGCTCCGGGAACTATGGCTACACCTTC.

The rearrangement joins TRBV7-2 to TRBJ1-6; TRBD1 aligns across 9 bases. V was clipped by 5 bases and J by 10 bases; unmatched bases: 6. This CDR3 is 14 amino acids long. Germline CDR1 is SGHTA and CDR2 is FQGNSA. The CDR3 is CASSPRQGDSPLHF. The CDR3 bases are TGTGCCAGCAGCCCCCGACAGGGGGACTCACCCCTCCACTTT.

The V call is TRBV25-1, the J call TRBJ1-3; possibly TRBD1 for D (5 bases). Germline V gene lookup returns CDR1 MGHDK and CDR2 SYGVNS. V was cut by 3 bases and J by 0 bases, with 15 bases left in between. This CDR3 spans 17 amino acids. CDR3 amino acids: CASSEWGVPNSGNTIYF. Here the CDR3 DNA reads TGTGCCAGCAGTGAGTGGGGGGTGCCTAACTCTGGAAACACCATATATTTT. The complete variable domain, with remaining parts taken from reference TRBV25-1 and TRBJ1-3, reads EADIYQTPRYLVIGTGKKITLECSQTMGHDKMYWYQQDPGMELHLIHYSYGVNSTEKGDLSSESTVSRIRTEHFPLTLESARPSHTSQYLCASSEWGVPNSGNTIYFGEGSWLTVV.

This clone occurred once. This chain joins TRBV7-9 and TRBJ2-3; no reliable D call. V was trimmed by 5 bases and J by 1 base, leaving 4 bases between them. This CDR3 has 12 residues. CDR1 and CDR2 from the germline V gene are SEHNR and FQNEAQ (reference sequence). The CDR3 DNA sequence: TGTGCCAGCAGCCATGGCACAGATACGCAGTATTTT. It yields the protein CASSHGTDTQYF.

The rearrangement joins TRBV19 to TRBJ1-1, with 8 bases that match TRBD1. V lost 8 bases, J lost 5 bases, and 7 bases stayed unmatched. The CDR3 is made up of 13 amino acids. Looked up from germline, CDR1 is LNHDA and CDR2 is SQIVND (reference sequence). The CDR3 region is CASADRGRTEAFF. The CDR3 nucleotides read TGTGCCAGTGCAGACAGGGGAAGGACTGAAGCTTTCTTT.

CDR3 nucleotide sequence: TGTGCCAGCAGCCTCCGCCTCAGCGGGAGGGCCGATGAGCAGTTCTTC. Amino acids: CASSLRLSGRADEQFF. The chain carries TRBV7-6 and TRBJ2-1; 10 nucleotides line up with TRBD2. There are 16 residues in the CDR3. Losses at the gene ends were 5 bases for V and 8 bases for J; bases not matched to a gene: 12. Germline values: CDR1 SGHVS, CDR2 FNYEAQ. Looking up the rest from reference TRBV7-6 and TRBJ2-1 gives the full variable domain: GAGVSQSPRYKVTKRGQDVALRCDPISGHVSLYWYRQALGQGPEFLTYFNYEAQQDKSGLPNDRFSAERPEGSISTLTIQRTEQRDSAMYRCASSLRLSGRADEQFFGPGTRLTVL.

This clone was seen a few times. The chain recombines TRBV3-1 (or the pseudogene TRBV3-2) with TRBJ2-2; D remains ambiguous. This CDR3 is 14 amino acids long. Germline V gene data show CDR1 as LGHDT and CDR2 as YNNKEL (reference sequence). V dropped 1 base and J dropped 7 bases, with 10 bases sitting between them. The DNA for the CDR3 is TGTGCCAGCAGCCAAGGGTCGGGTTACGGGGAGCTGTTTTTT. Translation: CASSQGSGYGELFF.

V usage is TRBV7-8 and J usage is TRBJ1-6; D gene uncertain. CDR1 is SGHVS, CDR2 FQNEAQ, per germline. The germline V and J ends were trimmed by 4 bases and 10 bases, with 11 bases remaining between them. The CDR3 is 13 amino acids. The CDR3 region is CASSWESESPLHF. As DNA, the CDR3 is TGTGCCAGCAGCTGGGAGTCTGAATCACCCCTCCACTTT.

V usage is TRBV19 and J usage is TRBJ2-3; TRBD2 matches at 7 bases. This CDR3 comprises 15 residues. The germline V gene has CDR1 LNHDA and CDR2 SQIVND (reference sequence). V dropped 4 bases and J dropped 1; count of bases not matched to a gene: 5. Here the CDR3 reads CASSRAGVGTDTQYF. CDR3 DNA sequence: TGTGCCAGTAGTAGGGCGGGAGTGGGCACAGATACGCAGTATTTT.

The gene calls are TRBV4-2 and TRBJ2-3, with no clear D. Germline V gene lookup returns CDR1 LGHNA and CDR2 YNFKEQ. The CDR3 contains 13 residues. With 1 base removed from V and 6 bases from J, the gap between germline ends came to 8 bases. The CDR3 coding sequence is TGTGCCAGCAGCCAAGGGGCGACCGATACGCAGTATTTT. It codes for CASSQGATDTQYF.

In DNA, the CDR3 is TGCGCCAGCAGCTTGGGTAGCGGGGGCGGGACAGATACGCAGTATTTT. Translated, it gives CASSLGSGGGTDTQYF. The chain links TRBV5-1 to TRBJ2-3; 9 bases are a match to TRBD2. Germline-derived CDR1 and CDR2 are SGHRS and YFSETQ. After removal of 0 bases from V and 3 bases from J, the junction contained 5 bases not matched to a gene. The CDR3 is 16 residues long.

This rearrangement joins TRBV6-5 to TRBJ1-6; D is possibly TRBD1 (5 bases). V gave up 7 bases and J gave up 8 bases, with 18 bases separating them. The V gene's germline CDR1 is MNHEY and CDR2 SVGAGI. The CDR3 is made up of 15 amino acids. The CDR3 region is CASTLRGGADSPLHF. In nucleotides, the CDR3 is TGTGCCAGCACCCTAAGGGGAGGGGCCGATTCACCCCTCCACTTT.

CDR3 nucleotides: TGTGCCAGCAGCTTGGATATGGGGCGTGATCAGCCCCAGCATTTT. This translates into CASSLDMGRDQPQHF. This rearrangement joins TRBV5-4 to TRBJ1-5; D possibly corresponds to TRBD1 (5 bases). Germline-derived CDR1 and CDR2 are SGHNT and YYREEE (reference sequence). V lost 0 bases to trimming and J lost 5 bases, with 12 bases between them. The CDR3 loop spans 15 amino acids.

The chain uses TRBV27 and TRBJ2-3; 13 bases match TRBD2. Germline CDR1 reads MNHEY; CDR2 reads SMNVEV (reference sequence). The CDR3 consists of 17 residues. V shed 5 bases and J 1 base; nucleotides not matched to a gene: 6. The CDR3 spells CASSRTSGRVRTDTQYF. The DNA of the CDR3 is TGTGCCAGCAGTAGAACTAGCGGGAGGGTTCGCACAGATACGCAGTATTTT.

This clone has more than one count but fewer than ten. As DNA, the CDR3 is TGTGCCAGTAGTTCGATAGCCGGGACAGGGTTCTACGAGCAGTACTTC. Translating it yields CASSSIAGTGFYEQYF. The chain links TRBV19 to TRBJ2-7; 9 bases are a match to TRBD1. The J segment lost 3 bases and the V segment lost 5 bases, leaving 11 bases of the junction unmatched. There are 16 residues in the CDR3. Germline V gene sequence: CDR1 LNHDA, CDR2 SQIVND (reference sequence). Supplemented by reference TRBV19 and TRBJ2-7, the full variable domain reads DGGITQSPKYLFRKEGQNVTLSCEQNLNHDAMYWYRQDPGQGLRLIYYSQIVNDFQKGDIAEGYSVSREKKESFPLTVTSAQKNPTAFYLCASSSIAGTGFYEQYFGPGTRLTVT.

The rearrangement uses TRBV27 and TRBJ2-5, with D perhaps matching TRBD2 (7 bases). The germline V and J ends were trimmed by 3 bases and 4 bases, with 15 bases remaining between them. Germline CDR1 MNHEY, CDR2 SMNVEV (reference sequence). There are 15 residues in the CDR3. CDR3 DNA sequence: TGTGCCAGCAGTTTTGAAGGTCGGGGGGCAGAGACCCAGTACTTC. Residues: CASSFEGRGAETQYF.

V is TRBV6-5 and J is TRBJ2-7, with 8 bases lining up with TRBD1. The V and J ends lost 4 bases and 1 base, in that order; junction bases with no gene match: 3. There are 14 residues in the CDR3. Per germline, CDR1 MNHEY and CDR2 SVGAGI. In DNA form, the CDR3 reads TGTGCCAGCAGTTTCGGGACAGGATCCTACGAGCAGTACTTC. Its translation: CASSFGTGSYEQYF.

The CDR3 region is CASSLAGGPGEQYF. The CDR3 region has the DNA TGTGCCAGCAGCCTAGCGGGAGGGCCGGGCGAGCAGTACTTC. This chain connects TRBV6-5 to TRBJ2-7; 12 bases align to TRBD2. The V gene's germline CDR1 is MNHEY and CDR2 SVGAGI. The CDR3 runs to 14 residues. With 6 bases clipped from V and 6 bases from J, the junction kept 6 bases outside the gene matches.